Below, one T cell receptor beta chain is given with its context. Its antigen remains unidentified. One base away there is no much larger clone; base qualities are not given. The cohort was made up of 500 to 850 healthy bone marrow donors. All cohort members were sampled while nominally healthy, although unrecorded immune exposures were likely present. The donor was CMV seropositive and was included in the group of about 290 seropositive cohort members. A peripheral blood sample was provided by each donor, and peripheral blood mononuclear cells were used for TCR beta sequencing. The Qiagen DNeasy Blood Extraction Kit was used to extract genomic DNA from the blood cell samples. This specimen comes from a study of cytomegalovirus exposure and HLA in healthy donors (dated by TCRdb to about 2017). A note on the overall study: An earlier analysis of roughly 630 of the donors reported 250 to 300 Gb of sequence data and some 120 million unique TCR beta sequences from 150 million to 200 million T cells. In an earlier analysis of roughly 540 of the donors, high-throughput TCR beta sequencing was used to judge whether each TCR beta V gene segment behaved as functional or pseudogenic. Besides the first cohort of about 730 subjects, a separate validation cohort made up of 120 different subjects was used. To predict cytomegalovirus infection status, the study brought together high-throughput TCR immunosequencing, statistical association of individual TCRs with disease status, and machine learning. Four to six DR-DQ haplotypes were handled as single units for association and clustering because linkage in the cohort was strong. All discovery cohort repertoires had been generated on a single sequencing platform. The study aimed to test whether cataloging public T cell receptors could reveal signatures of past pathogen exposure. HLA typing included class I and class II loci at four-digit resolution. Rather than drawing on any new phenotypic data, the later analysis identified candidate immune exposures from TCR beta sequences and the way those sequences occurred across donors. The study used immunosequencing to profile the T cell repertoires of more than 650 subjects and linked those repertoires to cytomegalovirus serostatus. A later genetic analysis used genome-wide SNP genotypes for 398 of the 666 donors, treating that subset as a discovery cohort. To study patterns of TCR occurrence, a later analysis re-analyzed previously published TCR beta repertoires from 550 to 800 donors and added high-resolution HLA genotyping. Across some 400 genotyped donors of the cohort, an average of roughly 230,000 unique TCR beta nucleotide sequences per donor were sequenced, and roughly a sixth of those sequences were non-productive. The number of donors typed differed by locus, with about 629-630 for A, B, C, DRB1 and DQB1, roughly 550 for DQA1, some 570 for DPA1, and roughly 450 for DPB1. The genetic ancestry cluster associated with self-reported Caucasian donors included 81% of the roughly 390 genotyped donors. An early release that covered several hundred HLA-typed donors contained approximately 300 gigabases of sequencing data and about 84 million unique TCR sequences. Donor age, sex, ethnicity and CMV serostatus were compiled together with the repertoire data.

The library was built by means of the immunoSEQ multiplex PCR assay. For the multiplex PCR, a mixture combining 60 forward primers for TCR Vbeta segments and 13 reverse primers for TCR Jbeta segments was used. Amplification of the CDR3 region of rearranged TCR beta genes was performed with a multiplex PCR assay on genomic DNA. The amplified TCR beta libraries were sequenced on the Illumina HiSeq System as 87-base-pair reads. Per the original workflow: A later analysis counted about 80 million unique TCR beta chains across the 666 repertoires, and approximately 11 million of these chains were shared by at least two donors. A nearest-neighbor algorithm error-corrected the raw reads and collapsed the reads into unique sequences, merging closely related sequences to remove PCR and sequencing errors. V, D and J gene segments were assigned by aligning CDR3 sequences to IMGT reference sequences. Each retained sequence needed at least a six-nucleotide match to both a V gene segment and a J gene segment. A rearrangement was called productive if the CDR3 had no stop codons and remained in frame with V and J, and every other rearrangement was called non-productive. CDR3 was defined according to IMGT convention as the region running from the second conserved V-encoded cysteine to the conserved J-encoded phenylalanine. The earlier analysis of roughly 590 of the donors excluded any sequence lacking an unambiguous match to a single V gene segment. An earlier analysis of fewer than 650 of the donors classified V segments as functional when productive rearrangements were above 56.7% and as segregating when the standard deviation between donors was above 5%. A statistical classification framework was built for diagnosing cytomegalovirus status from the catalog of TCR beta chain sequences. A later analysis assigned V and J genes by comparing TCR nucleotide sequences with IMGT/GENE-DB human TR gene sequences. A later analysis assigned CDR3 sequences and most-parsimonious VDJ recombination scenarios with the TCRdist pipeline. A later analysis defined each TCR beta chain by its CDR3 amino acid sequence plus V-gene family, and excluded reads lacking a unique V-gene family. To address suspected cross-contamination and a sequencing artifact, a later analysis removed around 590 highly shared, low-generation-probability nucleotide sequences. A later analysis calculated a clonal expansion index for each public chain from normalized within-repertoire ranks of inferred template counts. In a later analysis, generation probabilities were computed with a VDJ recombination model fitted to out-of-frame rearrangements, and the resulting probabilities were checked against IGoR. Hypergeometric tests were used in a later analysis to score TCR-TCR, TCR-HLA and TCR-CMV co-occurrence, with a repertoire-size bias correction applied to the TCR pairs. A later analysis estimated false discovery rates by permuting HLA or CMV assignments 20 times. In a later analysis, co-occurring TCRs were grouped using DBSCAN, with TCRdist sequence similarity added in when clustering inside HLA-allele-positive subsets. For co-occurrence clustering, repertoires with fewer than 30,000 or more than 120,000 public chains were excluded, along with roughly five repertoires with anomalous nucleotide sharing. Entries here come from immuneACCESS through TCRdb and include only in-frame sequences with V and J called. Some clones fail to appear in such tables; in the studies checked, an unresolved V gene covers under half of the shortfall, and the cause of the remainder is unknown. V, J and clone size were drawn from that table, and D and trimming were deduced from the DNA. In this sample the table shows approximately 110,000 clones, around three quarters of which occur a single time. The biggest ten clones account for 13% of the sample.

Results and caveats for the whole study, not just this receptor: HLA typing was unavailable for some donors at each locus, so association tests used only the typed subset. The sequencing pipeline was judged likely to have produced a cluster of highly shared sequence variants as a technical artifact. While some public TCRs were present in many individuals, most TCR sequences turned up only very rarely across donors. This cohort had only TCR beta chains sequenced, and the lack of alpha or paired-chain data limited which features could be detected. The study gave a list of some 150 TCR beta chains associated with cytomegalovirus. According to a later analysis, TCR association rates differed among HLA loci, with DRB1 alleles showing the most associated TCRs and HLA-C alleles showing the fewest. Linkage disequilibrium might explain the correlated functional status among segregating V segments, but an unknown experimental factor could not be ruled out. CMV serostatus was the only immune exposure information available for the cohort. A further reported finding was that TCR beta sequences accurately predicted the HLA-A and HLA-B alleles for most subjects in the first cohort. Assigning TCR associations to individual alleles was difficult when HLA alleles, especially DR and DQ, strongly co-occurred. It was suggested by the authors that the approach could potentially be generalized to other disease states and immunological phenotypes. A later analysis found that most CMV-associated TCR beta chains appeared HLA-restricted, with HLA associations seemingly driven largely by CMV exposure. Cytomegalovirus status was reported to be diagnosed by the classifier with high specificity and sensitivity in both the original and validation cohorts. The earlier analysis of nearly 600 of the donors excluded roughly 16 rarely observed V segments, including chromosome 9 orphons, because counts were too low. According to a later genetic analysis, donors in an Asian-associated ancestry cluster had fewer N-insertions in productive TCRs than the approximately 650-donor mean. An association between a missense DCLRE1C variant and V-gene and J-gene trimming of TCR beta chains was found in a later genetic analysis and replicated in an independent cohort. In a later analysis, several top co-occurrence clusters were reported to appear linked to parvovirus B19, influenza, CMV and Epstein-Barr virus. Broadly in line with IMGT annotations, most TCR beta V segments showed up in productive rearrangements about 90% or about 30% of the time in an earlier analysis of roughly 590 of the donors. The presence/absence analyses assumed that sequencing depth was roughly uniform across donors, and that assumption may not be true. In vitro tests confirmed that a few of the cytomegalovirus-associated TCR beta chains recognize cytomegalovirus antigens. Specific HLA alleles were associated with 15,000 to 20,000 TCR beta sequences at a false discovery rate of 0.05 in a later analysis. In a later analysis, HLA-associated TCR beta chains showed more clonal expansion and lower generation probabilities than non-associated chains that were equally common.

Source material: PBMCs. This sequence originates from a woman in her sixties in good health and CMV-seropositive.

The CDR3 amino acid sequence is: CASSIPISGREQYF. The nucleotide sequence is TGTGCCAGCAGCATACCCATTAGCGGGAGGGAGCAGTACTTC. The chain joins TRBV7-2 to TRBJ2-7; the central 10 bases match TRBD2. The germline V gene provides CDR1 SGHTA and CDR2 FQGNSA. CDR3 length: 14 amino acids, cysteine to phenylalanine. The kept DNA is CDR3 alone, 42 bases in frame from the first base. After removal of 5 bases from V and 7 bases from J, the junction retains 8 bases not matched to a gene.